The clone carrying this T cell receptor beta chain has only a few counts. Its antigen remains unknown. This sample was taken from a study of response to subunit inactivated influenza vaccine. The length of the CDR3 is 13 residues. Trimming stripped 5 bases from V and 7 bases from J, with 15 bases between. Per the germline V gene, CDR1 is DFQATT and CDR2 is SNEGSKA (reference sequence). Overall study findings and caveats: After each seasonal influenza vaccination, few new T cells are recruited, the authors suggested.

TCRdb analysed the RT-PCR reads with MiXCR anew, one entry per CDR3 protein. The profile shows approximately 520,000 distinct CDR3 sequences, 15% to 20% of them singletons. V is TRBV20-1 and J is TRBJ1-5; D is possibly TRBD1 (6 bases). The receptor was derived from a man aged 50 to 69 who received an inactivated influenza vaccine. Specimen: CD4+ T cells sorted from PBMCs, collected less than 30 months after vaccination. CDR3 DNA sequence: TGCAGTGCTCTTTCGGGGGGCACCCAGCCCCAGCATTTT. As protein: CSALSGGTQPQHF.